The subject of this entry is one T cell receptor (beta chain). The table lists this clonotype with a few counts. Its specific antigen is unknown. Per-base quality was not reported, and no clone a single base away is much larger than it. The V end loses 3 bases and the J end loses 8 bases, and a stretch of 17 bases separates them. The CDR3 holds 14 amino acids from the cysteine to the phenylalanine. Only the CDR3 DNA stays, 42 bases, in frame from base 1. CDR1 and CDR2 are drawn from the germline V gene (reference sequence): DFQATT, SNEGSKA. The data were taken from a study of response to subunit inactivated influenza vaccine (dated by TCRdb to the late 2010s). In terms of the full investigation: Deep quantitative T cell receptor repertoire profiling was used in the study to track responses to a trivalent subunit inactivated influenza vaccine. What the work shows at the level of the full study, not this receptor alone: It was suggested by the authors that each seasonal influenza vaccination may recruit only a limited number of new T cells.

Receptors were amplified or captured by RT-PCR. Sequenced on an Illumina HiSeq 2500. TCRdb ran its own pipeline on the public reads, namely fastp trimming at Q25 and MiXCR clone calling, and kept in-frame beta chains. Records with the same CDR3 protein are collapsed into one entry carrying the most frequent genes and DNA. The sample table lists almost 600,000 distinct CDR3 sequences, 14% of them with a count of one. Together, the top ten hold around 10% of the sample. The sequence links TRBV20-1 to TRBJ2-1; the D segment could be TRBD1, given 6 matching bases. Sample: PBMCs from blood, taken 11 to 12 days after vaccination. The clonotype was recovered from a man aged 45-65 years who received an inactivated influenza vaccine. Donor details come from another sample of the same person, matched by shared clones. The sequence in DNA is TGCAGTGCTAGCGAACGGGGCAGGGGCTATGAGCAGTTCTTC. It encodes CSASERGRGYEQFF.